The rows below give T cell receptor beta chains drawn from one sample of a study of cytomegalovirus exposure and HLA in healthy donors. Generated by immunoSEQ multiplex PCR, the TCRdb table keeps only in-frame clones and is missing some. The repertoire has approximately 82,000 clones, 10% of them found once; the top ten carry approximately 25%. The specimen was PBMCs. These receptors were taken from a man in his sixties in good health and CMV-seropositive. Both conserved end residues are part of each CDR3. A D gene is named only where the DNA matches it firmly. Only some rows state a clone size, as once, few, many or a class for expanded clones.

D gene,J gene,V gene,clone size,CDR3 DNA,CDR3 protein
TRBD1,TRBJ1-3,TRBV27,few,TGTGCCAGCAGTGCGGACAGGGGCAATCCAAACACCATATATTTT,CASSADRGNPNTIYF
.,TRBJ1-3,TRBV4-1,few,TGCGCCAGCAGCCCGGGAACTAGCTCTGGAAACACCATATATTTT,CASSPGTSSGNTIYF
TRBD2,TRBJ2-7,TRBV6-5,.,TGTGCCAGCAGTCTGCGTCGGGGGGGGGCCGAGCAGTACTTC,CASSLRRGGAEQYF
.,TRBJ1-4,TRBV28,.,TGTGCCAGCAGACCCACTACAGGAAAACTGTTTTTT,CASRPTTGKLFF
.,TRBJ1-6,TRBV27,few,TGTGCCAGCAGCCAGGTCCTCGGATCACCCCTCCACTTT,CASSQVLGSPLHF
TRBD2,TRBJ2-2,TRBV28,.,TGTGCCAGCAGTTTATCGTCGGTGGGAGGGCCGGGGGAGCTGTTTTTT,CASSLSSVGGPGELFF
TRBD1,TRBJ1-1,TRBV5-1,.,TGCGCCAGCAGCTTGGTGGGACAGCTGAACACTGAAGCTTTCTTT,CASSLVGQLNTEAFF
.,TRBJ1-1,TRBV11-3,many,TGTGCCAGCAGCTTAGGGCCAAAGAACACTGAAGCTTTCTTT,CASSLGPKNTEAFF
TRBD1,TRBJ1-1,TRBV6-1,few,TGTGCCAGCCACAGGGGTCTGAACACTGAAGCTTTCTTT,CASHRGLNTEAFF
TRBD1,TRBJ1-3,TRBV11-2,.,TGTGCCAGCAGACATCGGACAGGGGGCTTCACTGGAAACACCATATATTTT,CASRHRTGGFTGNTIYF